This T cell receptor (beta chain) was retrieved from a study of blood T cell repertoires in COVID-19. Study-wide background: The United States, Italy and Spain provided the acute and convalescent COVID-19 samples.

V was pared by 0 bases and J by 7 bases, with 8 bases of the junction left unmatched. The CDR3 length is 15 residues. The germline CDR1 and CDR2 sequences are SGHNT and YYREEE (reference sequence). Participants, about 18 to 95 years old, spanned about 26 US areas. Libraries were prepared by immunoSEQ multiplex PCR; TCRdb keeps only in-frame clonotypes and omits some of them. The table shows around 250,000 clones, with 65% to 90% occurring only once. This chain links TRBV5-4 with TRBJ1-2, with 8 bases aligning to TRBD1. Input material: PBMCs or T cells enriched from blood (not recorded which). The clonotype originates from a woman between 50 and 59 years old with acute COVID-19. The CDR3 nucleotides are TGTGCCAGCAGCTTGGAGGGCAGGGGGCACGGTGGCTACACCTTC. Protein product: CASSLEGRGHGGYTF.